The 7 T cell receptor beta chains below all came from one sample that was sequenced in a study of T cell responses to AZD1222 COVID-19 vaccine. The repertoire was sequenced with immunoSEQ multiplex PCR; TCRdb's copy has only in-frame clones and lacks some. The sample shows 120,000 to 150,000 clones, around nine tenths of them seen only once. The sequencing here drew on peripheral blood, taken on day 0 of MenACWY control vaccination. The receptors were gathered from an adult in good health.

V gene TRBV6-5 combines with J gene TRBJ1-1; no reliable D call. V lost 3 bases and J lost 2, with 10 bases in between. There are 14 residues in the CDR3. From germline, CDR1 is MNHEY and CDR2 SVGAGI. As DNA, the CDR3 is TGTGCCAGCAGTTATATGGGCCCAAACACTGAAGCTTTCTTT. Translated, it gives CASSYMGPNTEAFF.

The chain recombines TRBV18 with TRBJ1-1; 12 bases are shared with TRBD1. Germline V gives CDR1 KGHSH, CDR2 LQKENI. The ends lost 4 bases at V and 4 bases at J; junction bases unmatched: 13. This CDR3 is built from 18 residues. The CDR3 is CASSRAQGQGARGTEAFF. CDR3 nucleotide sequence: TGTGCCAGCTCACGGGCCCAGGGACAGGGGGCGCGGGGCACTGAAGCTTTCTTT.

The V call is TRBV5-6, the J call TRBJ2-2, with 13 bases lining up with TRBD2. Germline CDR1 SGHDT, CDR2 YYEEEE. V trimming: 4 bases; J trimming: 1 base; junction bases outside the gene matches: 4. The CDR3 is made up of 17 amino acids. The CDR3 spells CASSGRTSGGNTGELFF. The CDR3 DNA sequence: TGTGCCAGCAGCGGCCGGACTAGCGGGGGGAACACCGGGGAGCTGTTTTTT.

The chain has TRBV27 and TRBJ2-1; D possibly corresponds to TRBD2 (6 bases). Looked up from germline, CDR1 is MNHEY and CDR2 is SMNVEV (reference sequence). CDR3 length equals 14 residues. V lost 5 bases to trimming and J lost 7 bases, with 15 bases between them. CDR3 bases: TGTGCCAGCAGTCCCCGACTAGGCCAAAATGAGCAGTTCTTC. It yields the protein CASSPRLGQNEQFF.

This clone was detected once. The chain joins TRBV4-1 to TRBJ1-2; D perhaps matches TRBD1 (5 bases). The germline V gene encodes CDR1 MGHRA and CDR2 YSYEKL. The CDR3 has 15 amino acids. Trimming removed 6 bases at V and 3 bases at J, with 17 bases between. This chain's CDR3 is CASSWPRGSDYGYTF. As DNA, the CDR3 is TGCGCCAGCAGTTGGCCTAGGGGTAGTGACTATGGCTACACCTTC.

In its sample, this clone was seen a few times. The V gene is TRBV28, the J gene TRBJ2-1, with 13 bases lining up with TRBD2. The CDR3 has 14 amino acids. Looked up from germline, CDR1 is MDHEN and CDR2 is SYDVKM. Losses at the gene ends were 11 bases for V and 7 bases for J; bases not matched to a gene: 8. Here the CDR3 reads CASGGTSGMNEQFF. The DNA for the CDR3 is TGTGCCTCCGGAGGGACTAGCGGGATGAATGAGCAGTTCTTC.

V gene TRBV28 combines with J gene TRBJ1-3; D not certain. CDR3 length equals 15 residues. Germline V lookup: CDR1 MDHEN, CDR2 SYDVKM. With 3 bases removed from V and 0 bases from J, the gap between germline ends came to 9 bases. This chain's CDR3 is CASSLKVFSGNTIYF. The CDR3 DNA is TGTGCCAGCAGTTTGAAAGTTTTCTCTGGAAACACCATATATTTT.